The 3 T cell receptor beta chains presented below share a single source sample, sequenced in a study of cytomegalovirus exposure and HLA in healthy donors (dated 2017 in TCRdb). Libraries were constructed by the immunoSEQ multiplex PCR assay. For the multiplex PCR, a mixture combining 60 forward primers for TCR Vbeta segments and 13 reverse primers for TCR Jbeta segments was used. TCRdb mirrors the immuneACCESS table, restricted to in-frame sequences. Some clones are absent from its copies; in checked studies, under half trace to an unresolved V gene, and the reason for the others is unknown. Recorded for this sample are fewer than 200,000 clones; 75% to 80% of them occurred a single time. The ten largest clones take up 13% to 15% of the sample. Input material: PBMCs. The receptors come from a woman in her 30s in good health and CMV-seropositive.

The chain links TRBV30 to TRBJ2-3; D is possibly TRBD1 (6 bases). Germline lookup yields CDR1 GTSNPN and CDR2 SVGIG (reference sequence). The V end was cut by 0 bases, the J end by 6 bases, with 10 bases between. This CDR3 region has 13 residues. CDR3 nucleotides: TGTGCCTGGAGTGTATCTAGGGGGGATACGCAGTATTTT. Protein: CAWSVSRGDTQYF. Filled out from reference TRBV30 and TRBJ2-3, the complete variable domain reads SQTIHQWPATLVQPVGSPLSLECTVEGTSNPNLYWYRQAAGRGLQLLFYSVGIGQISSEVPQNLSASRPQDRQFILSSKKLLLSDSGFYLCAWSVSRGDTQYFGPGTRLTVL.

The J gene is TRBJ2-5, the V gene TRBV18; 8 nucleotides line up with TRBD1. The CDR3 is 16 residues long. Germline V gene lookup returns CDR1 KGHSH and CDR2 LQKENI. Trimming took 0 bases from V and 4 from J; bases not matched to a gene: 7. In DNA form, the CDR3 reads TGTGCCAGCTCACCACCGGGAGATGGGACAGGAGAGACCCAGTACTTC. Protein product: CASSPPGDGTGETQYF.

The rearrangement joins TRBV2 to TRBJ1-2, with a tentative D call TRBD1 (6 bases). Trimming left V 6 bases short and J 3 bases short, with 14 bases between. Germline V gene lookup returns CDR1 SNHLY and CDR2 FYNNEI. The CDR3 runs to 14 residues. This CDR3 is CASSAGAVDYGYTF. The CDR3 DNA follows: TGTGCCAGCAGCGCGGGGGCGGTCGACTATGGCTACACCTTC.